Listed below are T cell receptor beta chains from one sample, sequenced in a study of OX40 agonist ivuxolimab in advanced cancers. Profiled with immunoSEQ multiplex PCR; TCRdb holds only in-frame clones, not every one. This table holds 90,000 to 150,000 clones, around 87% found once. This material consisted of CD4+ or CD8+ T cells sorted from blood, taken in a trial of the OX40 agonist ivuxolimab. The receptors originated from an adult with an advanced solid tumor such as melanoma, head and neck, liver or kidney cancer. Each CDR3 is given with its conserved first and last residue. A D gene is named only where the DNA matches it firmly. Clone size appears in some rows only: once, few, many, or a class for an expanded clone.

.,TRBV28,TRBJ1-5,.,CASSLNNQPQHF,TGTGCCAGCAGTTTAAACAATCAGCCCCAGCATTTT
TRBD2,TRBV5-1,TRBJ2-1,.,CASSSPSGDNEQFF,TGCGCCAGCAGCTCCCCTAGCGGAGACAATGAGCAGTTCTTC
.,TRBV7-2,TRBJ1-3,.,CASTNRTASGNTIYF,TGTGCCAGCACCAACCGGACAGCCTCTGGAAACACCATATATTTT
.,TRBV5-6,TRBJ1-3,.,CASSSALRRNTIYF,TGTGCCAGCAGCTCTGCTTTACGTAGAAACACCATATATTTT
.,TRBV7-9,TRBJ2-3,once,CASSLGSRSGRGLPDTQYF,TGTGCCAGCAGCTTGGGATCTAGATCTGGGCGTGGGCTGCCAGATACGCAGTATTTT
.,TRBV5-1,TRBJ1-3,.,CASSLVGREGAGNTIYF,TGCGCCAGCAGCTTGGTTGGCAGGGAGGGTGCTGGAAACACCATATATTTT
.,TRBV5-5,TRBJ1-1,few,CASSLLGRYTEAFF,TGTGCCAGCAGCTTGTTGGGACGGTACACTGAAGCTTTCTTT
TRBD1,TRBV27,TRBJ1-2,.,CASSGTGVYGYTF,TGTGCCAGCAGCGGGACAGGGGTTTATGGCTACACCTTC
.,TRBV7-9,TRBJ2-3,.,CASSPLIFQGEEGDTQYF,TGTGCCAGCAGCCCACTAATCTTTCAGGGGGAGGAGGGAGATACGCAGTATTTT
.,TRBV11-3,TRBJ2-2,.,CASSLSRGTVPGELFF,TGTGCCAGCAGCTTGTCGAGGGGGACGGTCCCCGGGGAGCTGTTTTTT
TRBD1,TRBV5-1,TRBJ2-3,.,CASRAGTASDTQYF,TGCGCCAGCAGAGCCGGGACAGCGTCAGATACGCAGTATTTT
TRBD2,TRBV28,TRBJ2-3,.,CASSFLGAGPHSWTDTQYF,TGTGCCAGCAGTTTCCTCGGAGCGGGGCCACACAGTTGGACAGATACGCAGTATTTT
.,TRBV19,TRBJ1-4,.,CASSIGTSEKLFF,TGTGCCAGTAGTATAGGCACGAGTGAAAAACTGTTTTTT
TRBD1,TRBV5-1,TRBJ2-5,few,CASRPGQGQETQYF,TGCGCCAGCAGACCGGGACAGGGACAAGAGACCCAGTACTTC
.,TRBV7-2,TRBJ2-3,.,CASRTGLADTQYF,TGTGCCAGCAGAACCGGACTGGCAGATACGCAGTATTTT
.,TRBV2,TRBJ2-1,.,CASSERSENEQFF,TGTGCCAGCAGTGAACGGAGTGAGAATGAGCAGTTCTTC
.,TRBV15,TRBJ1-6,.,CATSREFGSPLHF,TGTGCCACCAGCAGAGAATTTGGATCACCCCTCCACTTT
.,TRBV2,TRBJ2-7,.,CASSADRPSSYEQYF,TGTGCCAGCAGCGCAGACAGGCCCAGCTCCTACGAGCAGTACTTC
.,TRBV7-2,TRBJ1-2,.,CASSPPPGTNYGYTF,TGTGCCAGCAGCCCCCCCCCAGGGACCAACTATGGCTACACCTTC
TRBD1,TRBV5-6,TRBJ1-2,.,CASSLVGQGYGYTF,TGTGCCAGCAGCTTGGTGGGACAGGGGTACGGCTACACCTTC
.,TRBV7-9,TRBJ1-5,.,CASSLPDQPQHF,TGTGCCAGCAGCTTGCCTGATCAGCCCCAGCATTTT
TRBD1,TRBV29-1,TRBJ1-4,.,CSASGGQGTNEKLFF,TGCAGCGCGTCTGGAGGACAGGGAACTAATGAAAAACTGTTTTTT
TRBD1,TRBV7-6,TRBJ2-3,.,CASSRTGEQDTQYF,TGTGCCAGCAGCCGGACAGGGGAACAAGATACGCAGTATTTT
TRBD2,TRBV5-1,TRBJ2-3,.,CASSLGLAGTDTQYF,TGCGCCAGCAGCTTGGGACTAGCAGGCACAGATACGCAGTATTTT
.,TRBV18,TRBJ1-5,.,CASSPSLGLHF,TGTGCCAGCTCCCCGTCGTTGGGCTTGCATTTT
TRBD2,TRBV28,TRBJ2-3,.,CASSLAGGSTDTQYF,TGTGCCAGCAGTTTAGCGGGGGGGTCCACAGATACGCAGTATTTT
TRBD1,TRBV4-1,TRBJ2-7,.,CASSRRDRGIGEQYF,TGCGCCAGCAGCCGCCGGGACAGGGGGATTGGCGAGCAGTACTTC
.,TRBV10-1,TRBJ2-3,.,CASAGTTTDTQYF,TGCGCCAGCGCCGGGACGACTACAGATACGCAGTATTTT
.,TRBV10-3,TRBJ1-2,.,CAISGTSEVPLNGYTF,TGTGCCATCAGCGGGACATCTGAGGTGCCACTAAATGGCTACACCTTC
TRBD1,TRBV6-5,TRBJ1-1,.,CASSLGTGKAFF,TGTGCCAGCAGCCTCGGGACAGGAAAAGCTTTCTTT
.,TRBV7-2,TRBJ2-5,.,CASSLRLAAETQYF,TGTGCCAGCAGCTTAAGGCTAGCTGCGGAGACCCAGTACTTC
TRBD1,TRBV5-1,TRBJ1-3,.,CASSLRPVNTAGTDSGNTIYF,TGCGCCAGCAGCTTGAGGCCGGTTAACACGGCCGGGACAGACTCTGGAAACACCATATATTTT
.,TRBV25-1,TRBJ2-6,.,CASSGYRVNSGANVLTF,TGTGCCAGCAGTGGGTACAGGGTCAACTCTGGGGCCAACGTCCTGACTTTC
TRBD1,TRBV9,TRBJ1-5,.,CASSPGTGSQPQHF,TGTGCCAGCAGCCCCGGGACAGGGAGTCAGCCCCAGCATTTT
TRBD2,TRBV18,TRBJ2-2,.,CASSPPIAGGSTGELFF,TGTGCCAGCTCACCACCGATTGCGGGGGGGTCCACCGGGGAGCTGTTTTTT
.,TRBV6-4,TRBJ2-3,once,CASSDRPGSTDTQYF,TGTGCCAGCAGTGACCGTCCGGGCAGCACAGATACGCAGTATTTT
.,TRBV5-4,TRBJ2-1,.,CASSLQGVRNEQFF,TGTGCCAGCAGCTTGCAAGGGGTTCGAAATGAGCAGTTCTTC
TRBD1,TRBV2,TRBJ1-1,.,CASSELGTGLGEAFF,TGTGCCAGCAGTGAGTTGGGGACAGGGCTGGGTGAAGCTTTCTTT
.,TRBV5-6,TRBJ1-4,.,CASSLGRDEKLFF,TGTGCCAGCAGCTTAGGGAGGGATGAAAAACTGTTTTTT
TRBD1,TRBV19,TRBJ1-1,.,CASRAQGTKNTEAFF,TGTGCCAGTAGGGCACAGGGGACCAAGAACACTGAAGCTTTCTTT
TRBD1,TRBV6-5,TRBJ1-5,.,CASSPGTVKQPQHF,TGTGCCAGCAGCCCCGGGACAGTTAAACAGCCCCAGCATTTT
TRBD1,TRBV10-3,TRBJ2-2,.,CAISGGTGGRTGELFF,TGTGCCATCAGTGGTGGGACAGGGGGCCGAACCGGGGAGCTGTTTTTT
TRBD1,TRBV28,TRBJ1-6,.,CASSKGDRANSPLHF,TGTGCCAGCAGTAAGGGGGACAGAGCTAATTCACCCCTCCACTTT
.,TRBV7-7,TRBJ2-3,.,CASSFSPLTDTQYF,TGTGCCAGCAGCTTCAGCCCGCTCACAGATACGCAGTATTTT